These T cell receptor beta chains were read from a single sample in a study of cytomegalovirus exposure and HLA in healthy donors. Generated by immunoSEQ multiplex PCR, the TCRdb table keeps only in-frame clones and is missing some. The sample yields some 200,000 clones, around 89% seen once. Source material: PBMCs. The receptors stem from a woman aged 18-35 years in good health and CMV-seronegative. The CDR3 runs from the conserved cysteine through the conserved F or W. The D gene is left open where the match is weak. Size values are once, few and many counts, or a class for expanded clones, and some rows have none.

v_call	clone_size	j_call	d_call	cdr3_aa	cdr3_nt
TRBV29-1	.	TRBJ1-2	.	CSVFQGYGYTF	TGCAGCGTTTTTCAGGGGTATGGCTACACCTTC
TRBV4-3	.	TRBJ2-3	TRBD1	CASSQRTGSTDTQYF	TGCGCCAGCAGCCAAAGGACAGGAAGCACAGATACGCAGTATTTT
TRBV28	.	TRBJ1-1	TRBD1	CASSIMGTGLGAFF	TGTGCCAGCAGCATCATGGGGACAGGTCTGGGGGCTTTCTTT
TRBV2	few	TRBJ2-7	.	CASTLGGGQSYEQYF	TGTGCCAGCACCCTGGGGGGGGGCCAATCCTACGAGCAGTACTTC
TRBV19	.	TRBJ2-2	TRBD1	CASSRSRDRAGELFF	TGTGCCAGTAGTAGAAGCCGGGACAGGGCAGGGGAGCTGTTTTTT
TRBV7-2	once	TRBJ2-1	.	CASSLYDSWDEQFF	TGTGCCAGCAGCTTATACGACAGTTGGGATGAGCAGTTCTTC
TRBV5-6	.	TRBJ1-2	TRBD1	CASSKIDRGSDYTF	TGTGCCAGCAGCAAAATCGACAGGGGGTCTGACTACACCTTC
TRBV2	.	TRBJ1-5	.	CASSDSVSNQPQHF	TGTGCCAGCAGTGACTCGGTGAGCAATCAGCCCCAGCATTTT
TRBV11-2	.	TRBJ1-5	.	CASSLGLNQPQHF	TGTGCCAGCAGCTTAGGGCTCAATCAGCCCCAGCATTTT
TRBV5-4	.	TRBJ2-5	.	CASSSSGVETQYF	TGTGCCAGCAGCTCCTCAGGGGTTGAGACCCAGTACTTC
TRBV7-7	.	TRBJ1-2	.	CASSLLSMDLHGYTF	TGTGCCAGCAGCCTTTTATCCATGGACTTACATGGCTACACCTTC
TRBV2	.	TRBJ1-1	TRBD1	CASRRQGAQDTEAFF	TGTGCCAGCCGGCGACAGGGGGCGCAAGACACTGAAGCTTTCTTT
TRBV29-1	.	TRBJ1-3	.	CSVEAGSGNTIYF	TGCAGCGTTGAGGCGGGCTCGGGAAACACCATATATTTT
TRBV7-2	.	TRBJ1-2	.	CASSFGQNYGYTF	TGTGCCAGCAGCTTCGGACAGAACTATGGCTACACCTTC
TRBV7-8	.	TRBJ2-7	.	CASSLVVVAEQYF	TGTGCCAGCAGCTTAGTGGTAGTTGCCGAGCAGTACTTC
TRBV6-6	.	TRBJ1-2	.	CASTGSGYGYTF	TGTGCCAGCACGGGGTCAGGCTATGGCTACACCTTC
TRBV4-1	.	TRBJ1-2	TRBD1	CASSQQFVGTDNYGYTF	TGCGCCAGCAGCCAACAATTCGTGGGGACAGATAACTATGGCTACACCTTC
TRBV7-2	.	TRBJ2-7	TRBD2	CASSGEAGSSYEQYF	TGTGCCAGCAGCGGGGAAGCGGGGAGCTCCTACGAGCAGTACTTC
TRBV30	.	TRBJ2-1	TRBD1	CAWSAYSTQGASYNEQFF	TGTGCCTGGAGTGCTTATAGTACACAGGGGGCGAGTTACAATGAGCAGTTCTTC
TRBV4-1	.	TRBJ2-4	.	CASSQEGGVNIQYF	TGCGCCAGCAGCCAAGAAGGGGGGGTAAACATTCAGTACTTC
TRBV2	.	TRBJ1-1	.	CASTLRQQGPRFRAFF	TGTGCCAGCACTCTAAGACAGCAAGGGCCCCGATTCCGGGCTTTCTTT
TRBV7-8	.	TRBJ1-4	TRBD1	CASSLNRGQVEKLFF	TGTGCCAGCAGCTTAAACAGGGGGCAGGTTGAAAAACTGTTTTTT
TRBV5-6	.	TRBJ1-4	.	CASSLRSTNEKLFF	TGTGCCAGCAGCTTGCGTTCAACTAATGAAAAACTGTTTTTT
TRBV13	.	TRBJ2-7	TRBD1	CASSSAGTGAYEQYF	TGTGCCAGCAGCTCAGCCGGGACAGGGGCCTACGAGCAGTACTTC
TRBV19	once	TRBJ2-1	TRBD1	CASRDRGNLPYNEQFF	TGTGCCAGTAGGGACAGGGGTAATCTACCGTACAATGAGCAGTTCTTC
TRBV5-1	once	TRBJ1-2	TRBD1	CASSLGTGYVYTF	TGCGCCAGCAGCTTGGGGACAGGGTATGTCTACACCTTC
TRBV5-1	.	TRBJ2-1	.	CASSLSGAGYNEQFF	TGCGCCAGCAGCCTTTCTGGGGCGGGGTACAATGAGCAGTTCTTC
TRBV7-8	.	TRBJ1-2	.	CASSLTTGSGYTF	TGTGCCAGCAGCCTCACTACGGGGTCTGGCTACACCTTC
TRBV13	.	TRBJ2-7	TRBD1	CASSLFRTGLDYEQYF	TGTGCCAGCAGCCTATTTCGGACAGGGTTAGACTACGAGCAGTACTTC
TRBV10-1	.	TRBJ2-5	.	CASQIPPGDGQYF	TGCGCCAGCCAAATTCCACCGGGGGATGGCCAGTACTTC
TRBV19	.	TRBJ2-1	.	CATRGGKAITNEQFF	TGTGCCACCCGTGGGGGGAAGGCGATCACCAATGAGCAGTTCTTC
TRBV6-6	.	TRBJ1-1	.	CASSYSAERAFF	TGTGCCAGCAGTTACTCGGCCGAGCGGGCTTTCTTT
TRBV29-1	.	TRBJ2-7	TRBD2	CSVGKIAGPSYEQYF	TGCAGCGTTGGCAAGATAGCGGGGCCCTCCTACGAGCAGTACTTC
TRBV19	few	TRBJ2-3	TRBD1	CASRSHETGGDTQYF	TGTGCCAGTAGGTCCCATGAGACAGGGGGCGATACGCAGTATTTT
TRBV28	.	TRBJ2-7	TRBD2	CASSPLAGASYEQYF	TGTGCCAGCAGTCCTTTAGCGGGAGCCTCCTACGAGCAGTACTTC
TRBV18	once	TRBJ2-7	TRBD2	CASSPKGLAYEQYF	TGTGCCAGCTCACCGAAGGGACTAGCGTACGAGCAGTACTTC
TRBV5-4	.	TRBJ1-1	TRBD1	CASSSTGGTEAFF	TGTGCCAGCAGCTCGACAGGGGGCACTGAAGCTTTCTTT
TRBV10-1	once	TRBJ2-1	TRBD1	CASTPNRGSYNEQFF	TGCGCCAGCACTCCGAACAGGGGTTCCTACAATGAGCAGTTCTTC
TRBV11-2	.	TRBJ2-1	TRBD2	CASSLSLWAGVNNEQFF	TGTGCCAGCAGCCTTAGCTTGTGGGCGGGGGTCAACAATGAGCAGTTCTTC
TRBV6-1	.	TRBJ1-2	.	CASSGRGDRPSRRW	TGTGCCAGCAGTGGTCGTGGAGACAGGCCCAGTCGACGGTGG
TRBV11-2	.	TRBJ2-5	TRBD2	CASSLTGGQETQYF	TGTGCCAGCAGCTTAACGGGAGGGCAGGAGACCCAGTACTTC
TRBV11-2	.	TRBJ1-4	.	CASREGEKLFF	TGTGCCAGCAGAGAGGGTGAAAAACTGTTTTTT
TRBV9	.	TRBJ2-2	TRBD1	CASGWGQITGELFF	TGTGCCAGCGGCTGGGGACAGATCACCGGGGAGCTGTTTTTT
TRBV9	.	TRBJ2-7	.	CASSGLGGEQYF	TGTGCCAGCAGCGGACTTGGTGGCGAGCAGTACTTC
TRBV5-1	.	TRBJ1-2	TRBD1	CASSRPSDSGGYGYTF	TGCGCCAGCAGCCGTCCGTCCGACTCAGGGGGCTATGGCTACACCTTC
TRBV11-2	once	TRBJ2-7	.	CASSLDHWNRDSYEQYF	TGTGCCAGCAGCTTAGACCATTGGAACAGGGACTCCTACGAGCAGTACTTC
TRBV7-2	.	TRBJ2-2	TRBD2	CASSLVGSGGGELFF	TGTGCCAGCAGCTTAGTTGGTAGCGGGGGCGGGGAGCTGTTTTTT
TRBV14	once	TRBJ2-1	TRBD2	CASSASGRAYNEQFF	TGTGCCAGCAGCGCTAGCGGGAGGGCCTACAATGAGCAGTTCTTC
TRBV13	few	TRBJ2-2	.	CASSLLVGVTPGELFF	TGTGCCAGCAGCTTACTTGTCGGGGTGACACCTGGGGAGCTGTTTTTT
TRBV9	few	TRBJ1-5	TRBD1	CASSVGGTDNQPQHF	TGTGCCAGCAGCGTAGGGGGGACAGATAATCAGCCCCAGCATTTT